Presented here are 5 T cell receptor beta chains from one specimen sequenced in a study of CD8+CD57+ T cells in acquired aplastic anemia. Genomic DNA, the template, was used for profiling of the TCR beta VDJ and CDR3. TCRdb re-analysed the reads in MiXCR, keeping a single row per CDR3 protein. The sample shows 450,000 to 600,000 distinct CDR3 sequences, around 30% of them seen only once. Patients chosen for sequencing had CD8+CD57+ cells that had expanded, as shown by flow cytometry. The sequencing sample was made of sorted CD4+, CD8+, or CD8+CD57+ T cells (not recorded which) from PBMCs. These receptors were collected from a human donor with aplastic anemia.

This chain joins TRBV6-5 and TRBJ1-5; TRBD1 agrees at 7 bases. Germline-derived CDR1 and CDR2 are MNHEY and SVGAGI. Trimming took 2 bases from V and 6 from J; bases not matched to a gene: 10. The CDR3 is 16 residues long. CDR3 nucleotide sequence: TGTGCCAGCAGTTACCCCGACAGGGAGGGGATTCAGCCCCAGCATTTT. Protein sequence: CASSYPDREGIQPQHF.

This clonotype showed up just a few times. This chain uses TRBV7-2 with TRBJ2-2, with D uncertain. Deletions cut 0 bases from V and 2 bases from J, with 13 bases between. The CDR3 runs to 17 residues. Germline CDR1 is SGHTA and CDR2 is FQGNSA. CDR3 sequence reads: CASSLAVGSQNTGELFF. In DNA, the CDR3 is TGTGCCAGCAGCTTAGCGGTGGGTTCACAAAACACCGGGGAGCTGTTTTTT.

This clonotype has only a few counts. This chain joins TRBV7-2 and TRBJ2-1, with D perhaps TRBD1 or TRBD2 (5 bases each). This CDR3 region has 13 residues. Germline V gene data show CDR1 as SGHTA and CDR2 as FQGNSA. The germline V and J ends were trimmed by 8 bases and 5 bases, with 13 bases remaining between them. The chain's CDR3 is CASGGGTHNEQFF. The CDR3 nucleotides read TGTGCCAGCGGTGGGGGAACTCACAATGAGCAGTTCTTC.

The chain couples TRBV20-1 to TRBJ1-5; weak D call: TRBD1 (5 bases). The CDR3 totals 15 residues. Trimming took off 1 base at V and 6 bases at J, with 16 bases between the two ends. From germline, CDR1 is DFQATT and CDR2 SNEGSKA (reference sequence). The CDR3 DNA reads as TGCAGTGCTAGAGTACCTGATGGGGGATTTCAGCCCCAGCATTTT. Amino acids: CSARVPDGGFQPQHF.

This clonotype was recorded a few times. The chain uses TRBV7-9 and TRBJ1-1; 7 positions agree with TRBD1. Germline CDR1 is SEHNR and CDR2 is FQNEAQ (reference sequence). The ends lost 5 bases at V and 5 bases at J; junction bases unmatched: 8. The CDR3 sequence is 14 residues long. CDR3 region: CASSVTGIGTEAFF. DNA for the CDR3: TGTGCCAGCAGCGTGACAGGGATTGGGACTGAAGCTTTCTTT.